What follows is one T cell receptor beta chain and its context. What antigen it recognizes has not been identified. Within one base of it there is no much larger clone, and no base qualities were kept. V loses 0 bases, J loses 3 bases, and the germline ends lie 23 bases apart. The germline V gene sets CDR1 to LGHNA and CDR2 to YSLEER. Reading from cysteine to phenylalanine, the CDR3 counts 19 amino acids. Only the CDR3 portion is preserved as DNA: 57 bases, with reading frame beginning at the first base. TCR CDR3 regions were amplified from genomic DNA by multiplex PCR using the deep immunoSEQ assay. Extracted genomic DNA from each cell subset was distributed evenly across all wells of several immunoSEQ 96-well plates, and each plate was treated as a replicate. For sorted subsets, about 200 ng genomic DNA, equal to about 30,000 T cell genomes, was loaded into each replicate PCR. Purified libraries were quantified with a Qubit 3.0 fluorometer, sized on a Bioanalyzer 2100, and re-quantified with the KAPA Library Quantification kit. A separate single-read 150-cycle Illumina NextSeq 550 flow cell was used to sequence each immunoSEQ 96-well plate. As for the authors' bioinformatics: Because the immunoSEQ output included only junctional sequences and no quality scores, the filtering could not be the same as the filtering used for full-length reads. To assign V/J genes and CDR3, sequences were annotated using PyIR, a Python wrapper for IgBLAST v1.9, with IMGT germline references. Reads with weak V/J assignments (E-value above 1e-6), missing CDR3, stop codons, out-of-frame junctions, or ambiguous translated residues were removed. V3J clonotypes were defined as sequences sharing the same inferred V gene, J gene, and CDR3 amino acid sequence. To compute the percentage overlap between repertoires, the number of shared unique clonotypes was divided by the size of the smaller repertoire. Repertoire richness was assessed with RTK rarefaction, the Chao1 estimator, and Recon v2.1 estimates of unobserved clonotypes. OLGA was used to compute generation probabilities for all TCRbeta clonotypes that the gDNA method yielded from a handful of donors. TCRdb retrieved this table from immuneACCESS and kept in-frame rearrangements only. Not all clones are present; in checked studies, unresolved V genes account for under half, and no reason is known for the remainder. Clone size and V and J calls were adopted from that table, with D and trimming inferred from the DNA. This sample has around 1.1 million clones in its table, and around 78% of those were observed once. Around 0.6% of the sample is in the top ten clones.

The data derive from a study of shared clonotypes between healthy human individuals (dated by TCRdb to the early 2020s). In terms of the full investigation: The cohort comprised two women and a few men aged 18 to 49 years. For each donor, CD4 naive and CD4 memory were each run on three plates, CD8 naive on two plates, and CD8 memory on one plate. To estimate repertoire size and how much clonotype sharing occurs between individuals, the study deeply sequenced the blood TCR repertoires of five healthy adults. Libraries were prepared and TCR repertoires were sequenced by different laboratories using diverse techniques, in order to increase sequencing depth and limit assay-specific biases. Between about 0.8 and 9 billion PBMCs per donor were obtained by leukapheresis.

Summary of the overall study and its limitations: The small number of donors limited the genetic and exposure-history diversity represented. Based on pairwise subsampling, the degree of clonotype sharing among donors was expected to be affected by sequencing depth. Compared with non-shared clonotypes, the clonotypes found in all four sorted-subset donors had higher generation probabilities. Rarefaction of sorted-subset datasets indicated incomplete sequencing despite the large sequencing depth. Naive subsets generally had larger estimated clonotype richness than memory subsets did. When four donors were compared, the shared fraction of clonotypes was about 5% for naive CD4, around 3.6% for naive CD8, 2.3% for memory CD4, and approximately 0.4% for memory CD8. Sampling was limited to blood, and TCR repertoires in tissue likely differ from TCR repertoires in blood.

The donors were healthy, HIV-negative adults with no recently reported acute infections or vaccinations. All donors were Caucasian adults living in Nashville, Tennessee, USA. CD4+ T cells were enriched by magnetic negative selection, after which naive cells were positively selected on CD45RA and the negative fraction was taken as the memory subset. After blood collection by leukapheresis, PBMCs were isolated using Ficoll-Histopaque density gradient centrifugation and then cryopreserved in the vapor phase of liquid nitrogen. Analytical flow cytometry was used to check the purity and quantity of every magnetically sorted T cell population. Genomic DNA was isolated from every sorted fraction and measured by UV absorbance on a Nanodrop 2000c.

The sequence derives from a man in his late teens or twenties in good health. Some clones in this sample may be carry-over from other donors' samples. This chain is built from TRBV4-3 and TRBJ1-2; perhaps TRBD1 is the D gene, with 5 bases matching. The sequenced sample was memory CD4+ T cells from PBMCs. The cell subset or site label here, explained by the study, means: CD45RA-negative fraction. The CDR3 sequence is CASSQDYPGRRGGYYGYTF. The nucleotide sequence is TGCGCCAGCAGCCAAGATTATCCTGGCAGGAGGGGAGGCTACTATGGCTACACCTTC.